This TCR beta chain was recorded in a study of cytomegalovirus exposure and HLA in healthy donors. Study as a whole: There were approximately 85 million unique TCRs (from HLA-typed donors) in an early data release. General observations from the study: Many donors carried some public TCRs, although rarity characterized most TCR sequences. As a later analysis showed, a missense DCLRE1C variant was linked to trimming of TCR beta V- and J-genes.

The CDR3 sequence is 15 residues long. Germline-derived CDR1 and CDR2 are LGHNA and YSLEER. The germline V and J ends were trimmed by 0 bases and 5 bases, with 11 bases remaining between them. A multiplex PCR was run with 60 Vbeta primers and 13 Jbeta primers. Using immunoSEQ multiplex PCR, the repertoire was profiled, and TCRdb retains in-frame clones only, with some absent. The repertoire has some 190,000 clones, roughly 75% of them found once; the top ten carry approximately 2%. In its sample, this clone was seen a few times. Antigen specificity is unknown. This chain links TRBV4-3 with TRBJ1-5; D possibly corresponds to TRBD1 (6 bases). The receptor's source is a woman in her 30s in good health and CMV-seronegative. Material for sequencing was PBMCs. CDR3 in amino acids: CASSQDPTGHQPQHF. The DNA for the CDR3 is TGCGCCAGCAGCCAAGATCCCACAGGGCATCAGCCCCAGCATTTT.